The 9 T cell receptor beta chains reported below all come from one sample, sequenced in a study of CD8 T cells in ankylosing spondylitis. Points from the study as a whole: Seemingly characteristic of ankylosing spondylitis blood was a TCR beta motif consisting of roughly 8 highly homologous variants.

Their antigens remain unidentified. TCRdb recomputed calls from the 5' RACE reads with MiXCR, one row per CDR3 protein. The data contain some 450,000 distinct CDR3 sequences, over 15% of them singletons. Material: blood, either unsorted or a sorted T cell fraction (not recorded which). The source is a male donor with ankylosing spondylitis.

This clonotype was counted a few times. The chain joins TRBV25-1 to TRBJ1-6, with D tentatively TRBD1 (6 bases). Trimming removed 9 bases at V and 10 bases at J, with 22 bases between. Per germline, CDR1 MGHDK and CDR2 SYGVNS. This CDR3 comprises 15 residues. The CDR3 region has the DNA TGTGCCAGTACTCCCCGGGACTCAGGGGACTCACCCCTCCACTTT. Translation gives CASTPRDSGDSPLHF. Full variable domain (outside the CDR3, taken from reference TRBV25-1 and TRBJ1-6): EADIYQTPRYLVIGTGKKITLECSQTMGHDKMYWYQQDPGMELHLIHYSYGVNSTEKGDLSSESTVSRIRTEHFPLTLESARPSHTSQYLCASTPRDSGDSPLHFGNGTRLTVT.

The chain links TRBV14 to TRBJ2-5; D gene ambiguous. Germline values: CDR1 SGHDN, CDR2 FVKESK. The germline V and J ends were trimmed by 4 bases and 5 bases, with 14 bases remaining between them. This CDR3 is 14 amino acids long. The CDR3 DNA is TGTGCCAGCAGCCGCCCCGGGCGCGGTGAGACCCAGTACTTC. Translated, it gives CASSRPGRGETQYF. The entire variable domain, with the rest obtained from reference TRBV14 and TRBJ2-5, is as follows: EAGVTQFPSHSVIEKGQTVTLRCDPISGHDNLYWYRRVMGKEIKFLLHFVKESKQDESGMPNNRFLAERTGGTYSTLKVQPAELEDSGVYFCASSRPGRGETQYFGPGTRLLVL.

A few counts support this clonotype. V usage is TRBV5-5 and J usage is TRBJ2-7; possible D gene TRBD1, 5 bases. Trimming cost V 4 bases and J 0 bases, with 11 bases left between them. CDR1 SGHKS and CDR2 YYEKEE come from the germline V gene (reference sequence). The CDR3 runs 14 residues. CDR3 sequence reads: CASSTQTDSYEQYF. The CDR3 nucleotides are TGTGCCAGCAGCACCCAGACAGACTCCTACGAGCAGTACTTC.

This clonotype showed up many times. The CDR3 region has the DNA TGCAGCGTTGAGGGGACAGCCTACGAGCAGTACTTC. This sequence encodes CSVEGTAYEQYF. The chain links TRBV29-1 to TRBJ2-7; 7 bases line up with TRBD1. Unmatched junction bases numbered 1, after V lost 3 bases and J lost 2 bases. CDR1 SQVTM and CDR2 ANQGSEA come from the germline V gene. This CDR3 is built from 12 residues.

This rearrangement joins TRBV29-1 to TRBJ1-1; D ambiguous. V gave up 8 bases and J gave up 4 bases, with 17 bases separating them. Looked up from germline, CDR1 is SQVTM and CDR2 is ANQGSEA. This CDR3 region has 13 residues. CDR3 sequence: CSFYGLRGTEAFF. DNA for the CDR3: TGCAGCTTTTACGGGCTCCGAGGCACTGAAGCTTTCTTT.

J is TRBJ1-2 and V is TRBV2; 8 bases align to TRBD1. Germline CDR1 reads SNHLY; CDR2 reads FYNNEI. J lost 5 bases, V lost 5 bases, and 4 bases had no gene match. This CDR3 region has 13 residues. CDR3 loop: CASSRQGFYGYTF. In nucleotides, the CDR3 is TGTGCCAGCAGTAGACAGGGGTTTTATGGCTACACCTTC.

A few counts support this clonotype. The V call is TRBV7-8, the J call TRBJ2-2; 7 bases agree with TRBD1. This CDR3 is 15 amino acids long. V lost 1 base and J lost 6; bases outside the gene matches: 5. The V gene's germline CDR1 is SGHVS and CDR2 FQNEAQ. CDR3 in DNA: TGTGCCAGCAGCTTAGTGACAGGGAAGTCCGGGGAGCTGTTTTTT. As protein: CASSLVTGKSGELFF. The whole variable domain, remainder taken from reference TRBV7-8 and TRBJ2-2, is GAGVSQSPRYKVAKRGQDVALRCDPISGHVSLFWYQQALGQGPEFLTYFQNEAQLDKSGLPSDRFFAERPEGSVSTLKIQRTQQEDSAVYLCASSLVTGKSGELFFGEGSRLTVL.

V is TRBV28 and J is TRBJ2-3; tentatively, D is TRBD2 (5 bases). The CDR3 spans 16 residues. With 0 bases removed from V and 1 base from J, the gap between germline ends came to 11 bases. The germline V gene has CDR1 MDHEN and CDR2 SYDVKM. The CDR3 sequence is CASSLWADGGTDTQYF. CDR3 nucleotide sequence: TGTGCCAGCAGTTTATGGGCCGACGGGGGCACAGATACGCAGTATTTT.

This clonotype was counted only a few times. V gene TRBV27 combines with J gene TRBJ2-2, with a tentative D call TRBD2 (5 bases). V was clipped by 6 bases and J by 5 bases, with 16 bases between them. The CDR3 loop spans 15 amino acids. Germline values: CDR1 MNHEY, CDR2 SMNVEV (reference sequence). The CDR3 is CASSHRGKGTGELFF. CDR3 DNA sequence: TGTGCCAGCAGCCACCGAGGGAAGGGAACCGGGGAGCTGTTTTTT.